These 22 T cell receptor beta chains share one sample of origin, sequenced in a study of neurological immune-mediated disorders. From the 5' RACE reads, TCRdb called clonotypes with MiXCR, one entry per CDR3 protein. The data hold under 75,000 distinct CDR3 sequences, with approximately 3.4% observed a single time. The sequencing sample was made of PBMCs. The receptor set was obtained from a woman between 45 and 65 years old with multiple sclerosis.

This clonotype was counted ten times or more. The V and J genes are TRBV24-1 and TRBJ2-5; D gene ambiguous. The CDR3 has 15 amino acids. The V gene lost 4 bases and the J gene lost 5 bases, with 16 bases spanning the gap. From germline, CDR1 is KGHDR and CDR2 SFDVKD. The DNA of the CDR3 is TGTGCCACCAGTGAACCCGGACGGCCTGGGGAGACCCAGTACTTC. Translated: CATSEPGRPGETQYF.

This clonotype has at least ten counts. V gene TRBV5-5 combines with J gene TRBJ2-2; D is perhaps TRBD2 (5 bases). Germline CDR1 reads SGHKS; CDR2 reads YYEKEE (reference sequence). This CDR3 contains 12 residues. V was cut by 2 bases and J by 7 bases, with 6 bases left in between. The CDR3, as DNA: TGTGCCAGCAGCTTTGACTACGGGGAGCTGTTTTTT. Residues: CASSFDYGELFF. Variable domain in full (rest from reference TRBV5-5 and TRBJ2-2): DAGVTQSPTHLIKTRGQQVTLRCSPISGHKSVSWYQQVLGQGPQFIFQYYEKEERGRGNFPDRFSARQFPNYSSELNVNALLLGDSALYLCASSFDYGELFFGEGSRLTVL.

This clonotype was picked up many times. The chain employs TRBV6-5 and TRBJ2-6, with TRBD1 identical over 7 bases. Germline V gene lookup returns CDR1 MNHEY and CDR2 SVGAGI. This CDR3 comprises 16 residues. The ends lost 6 bases at V and 1 base at J; junction bases unmatched: 6. The CDR3 DNA reads as TGTGCCAGCAGGGTCCCGGGACAGTCTGGGGCCAACGTCCTGACTTTC. Translating gives CASRVPGQSGANVLTF.

Turning to this clonotype: A much larger clonotype is one base distant, so this may be a read error. The V call is TRBV20-1, the J call TRBJ2-1; D is unresolved. Germline V gene sequence: CDR1 DFQATT, CDR2 SNEGSKA (reference sequence). The CDR3 has 12 residues. CDR3 DNA: TGCAGTGCCATGAACCTCTACAGTGAGCAGTTCTTC. Translated, it gives CSAMNLYSEQFF.

This clonotype was detected ten times or more. The chain employs TRBV5-1 and TRBJ2-3; 12 nucleotides agree with TRBD2. Germline V CDR1 and CDR2: SGHRS, YFSETQ. Trimming cost V 0 bases and J 6 bases; bases outside gene matches: 5. This CDR3 is 16 amino acids long. In DNA form, the CDR3 reads TGCGCCAGCAGCTTGGCTCTAGCGGGGGGGCCGGATACGCAGTATTTT. Its protein product is CASSLALAGGPDTQYF.

Only a few counts were recorded for this clonotype. A single base separates this from a much larger clone, so it may be a read error. This chain connects TRBV29-1 to TRBJ2-1, with 9 bases aligning to TRBD2. With V trimmed by 6 bases and J by 0 bases, 9 bases remained unmatched. This CDR3 region has 16 residues. Per the germline V gene, CDR1 is SQVTM and CDR2 is ANQGSEA. CDR3 bases: TGCAGCGTGCTTGGGAATAGCGGGAGCTCCTACAATGAGCAGTTCTTC. It encodes CSVLGNSGSSYNEQFF.

At least ten counts were recorded for this clonotype. This rearrangement joins TRBV7-9 to TRBJ2-3; D unclear. The CDR3 totals 16 residues. Germline-derived CDR1 and CDR2 are SEHNR and FQNEAQ (reference sequence). Trimming pared 4 bases from V and 0 bases from J, leaving 14 bases between. The CDR3 DNA reads TGTGCCAGCAGCTCGTCAACTACCTATAGCACAGATACGCAGTATTTT. The encoded protein is CASSSSTTYSTDTQYF.

This clonotype was seen repeatedly, ten times or more. This chain uses TRBV20-1 with TRBJ2-3, with 10 bases aligning to TRBD2. V lost 1 base to trimming and J lost 8 bases; unmatched junction nucleotides: 9. The germline CDR1 and CDR2 sequences are DFQATT and SNEGSKA (reference sequence). CDR3 size: 15 residues. Here the CDR3 DNA reads TGCAGTGCTAGAGCGGGAGGACTAGCGGTCCTTACGCAGTATTTT. Translation: CSARAGGLAVLTQYF.

This clonotype was detected only a few times. The chain joins TRBV5-1 to TRBJ1-3; D perhaps matches TRBD1 (5 bases). This CDR3 region has 15 residues. Trimming took 4 bases from V and 0 from J, leaving 11 bases between them. CDR1 is SGHRS, CDR2 YFSETQ, per germline. The CDR3, as DNA: TGCGCCAGCAGCGTGGGGACGGGCTCTGGAAACACCATATATTTT. This encodes CASSVGTGSGNTIYF.

The chain employs TRBV20-1 and TRBJ1-2; 9 bases map to TRBD1. CDR3 length equals 14 residues. Germline V lookup: CDR1 DFQATT, CDR2 SNEGSKA (reference sequence). The V gene end was trimmed by 3 bases and the J gene end by 2 bases; junction bases not matched to a gene: 4. The CDR3 is CSARTGGANYGYTF. In DNA, the CDR3 is TGCAGTGCTAGGACAGGGGGAGCCAACTATGGCTACACCTTC.

The gene calls are TRBV29-1 and TRBJ2-1; 8 nucleotides line up with TRBD2. V was clipped by 5 bases and J by 2 bases; unmatched bases: 5. There are 14 residues in the CDR3. Germline CDR1 is SQVTM and CDR2 is ANQGSEA. CDR3 residues: CSVRGGRAYNEQFF. Here the CDR3 DNA reads TGCAGCGTTCGGGGGGGGCGAGCCTACAATGAGCAGTTCTTC.

This clonotype was detected ten times or more. The chain recombines TRBV20-1 with TRBJ1-6, with 8 nucleotides matching TRBD1. Trimming took 0 bases from V and 7 from J; bases not matched to a gene: 2. The CDR3 covers 14 residues. Germline values: CDR1 DFQATT, CDR2 SNEGSKA (reference sequence). CDR3 amino acids: CSARDYRGNSPLHF. In DNA form, the CDR3 reads TGCAGTGCTAGAGATTACAGGGGGAATTCACCCCTCCACTTT.

Ten or more counts support this clonotype. This chain links TRBV18 with TRBJ1-1, with D maybe TRBD1 (5 bases). Germline values: CDR1 KGHSH, CDR2 LQKENI. V lost 7 bases and J lost 2, with 14 bases in between. This CDR3 is 14 amino acids long. The CDR3 coding sequence is TGTGCCAGCTTGGCAGGGCATGGAAACACTGAAGCTTTCTTT. Amino acids: CASLAGHGNTEAFF.

This clonotype was counted many times. The chain links TRBV18 to TRBJ2-1; the D gene is possibly TRBD2 (5 bases). In germline, CDR1 is KGHSH, CDR2 LQKENI. The CDR3 consists of 15 residues. V lost 4 bases to trimming and J lost 1 base, with 11 bases between them. The CDR3 DNA reads as TGTGCCAGCTCACTCTCGGGGTTTTCCTACAATGAGCAGTTCTTC. Translating gives CASSLSGFSYNEQFF.

This clonotype was found many times. The chain uses TRBV20-1 and TRBJ1-2; 7 nucleotides agree with TRBD1. Germline V gene lookup returns CDR1 DFQATT and CDR2 SNEGSKA (reference sequence). Trimming at V came to 6 bases and at J to 5 bases, leaving 6 bases not matched to a gene. The CDR3 contains 12 residues. Here the CDR3 reads CSAQTGRYGYTF. As DNA, the CDR3 is TGCAGTGCCCAGACAGGGCGGTATGGCTACACCTTC.

This clonotype occurred many times. V is TRBV25-1 and J is TRBJ2-5; the D gene is possibly TRBD2 (5 bases). With 2 bases removed from V and 4 bases from J, the gap between germline ends came to 17 bases. The CDR3 is 16 amino acids. CDR1 MGHDK and CDR2 SYGVNS come from the germline V gene. DNA for the CDR3: TGTGCCAGCAGTGAACCCCTGGCGGGCCTGGGAGAGACCCAGTACTTC. Translating gives CASSEPLAGLGETQYF.

The table lists this clonotype with many counts. This chain connects TRBV27 to TRBJ2-7; D gene unclear. Germline V CDR1 and CDR2: MNHEY, SMNVEV (reference sequence). The V end lost 5 bases, the J end lost 1 base, and 9 bases lay between the germline ends. The length of the CDR3 is 13 residues. The CDR3 sequence is CASSPAPSYEQYF. The CDR3 region has the DNA TGTGCCAGCAGTCCCGCCCCTTCCTACGAGCAGTACTTC.

This clonotype was seen repeatedly, ten times or more. The rearrangement links TRBV5-1 to TRBJ2-1, with 7 bases fitting TRBD2. Per germline, CDR1 SGHRS and CDR2 YFSETQ. The V segment lost 0 bases and the J segment 4 bases; nucleotides outside the gene matches: 4. The CDR3 is 15 amino acids. The DNA of the CDR3 is TGCGCCAGCAGCTTGGACGGGAGGCAGTACAATGAGCAGTTCTTC. It specifies CASSLDGRQYNEQFF.

This clonotype was seen repeatedly, ten times or more. The CDR3 sequence is CSASQPNEKLFF. For the CDR3, the DNA is TGCAGTGCTAGTCAACCTAATGAAAAACTGTTTTTT. The rearrangement uses TRBV20-1 and TRBJ1-4; D remains ambiguous. The CDR3 runs 12 residues. CDR1 DFQATT and CDR2 SNEGSKA come from the germline V gene (reference sequence). V lost 3 bases to trimming and J lost 3 bases, with 5 bases between them.

This clonotype has at least ten counts. V usage is TRBV28 and J usage is TRBJ2-1; D call uncertain. Between the trimmed V and J ends, which lost 3 bases and 2 bases, there was a span of 11 bases. CDR1 and CDR2 from the germline V gene are MDHEN and SYDVKM. This CDR3 comprises 15 residues. The CDR3 loop reads CASSFSPNTYNEQFF. The CDR3 nucleotides are TGTGCCAGCAGTTTCTCTCCTAACACCTACAATGAGCAGTTCTTC.

In its sample, this clonotype was seen many times. This chain uses TRBV29-1 with TRBJ1-2, with D perhaps matching TRBD1 (6 bases). The CDR3 runs 13 residues. Germline CDR1 reads SQVTM; CDR2 reads ANQGSEA. V shed 8 bases and J shed 0 bases, with 13 bases lying between them. CDR3 DNA: TGCAGCTCCCGGGACATTACTAACTATGGCTACACCTTC. Its protein product is CSSRDITNYGYTF.

This clonotype was picked up many times. The chain recombines TRBV20-1 with TRBJ2-7, with TRBD2 matching over 8 bases. Trimming at V came to 0 bases and at J to 7 bases, leaving 8 bases not matched to a gene. This CDR3 comprises 14 residues. Germline V gene data show CDR1 as DFQATT and CDR2 as SNEGSKA (reference sequence). The CDR3 coding sequence is TGCAGTGCTAGAGAACCAGCGGGAGAGAGGGAGCAGTACTTC. Translated: CSAREPAGEREQYF.